The source of this T cell receptor beta chain is a study of cytomegalovirus exposure and HLA in healthy donors (dated by TCRdb to the late 2010s). As for the study more broadly: An earlier analysis of around 600 of the donors reported approximately 270 Gb of sequence data and around 120 million unique TCR beta sequences from 190 million or so T cells. Roughly 300 gigabases of sequencing data and approximately 91 million unique TCR sequences made up an early release that covered under 750 HLA-typed donors. Of the roughly 400 genotyped donors, about 80% fell in the genetic ancestry cluster associated with self-reported Caucasian donors. The study aimed to test whether cataloging public T cell receptors could reveal signatures of past pathogen exposure. The study profiled the T cell repertoires of 550 to 700 subjects by immunosequencing and related them to cytomegalovirus serostatus. Along with the approximately 600-subject first cohort, a separate validation cohort of around 110 different subjects was used. To predict cytomegalovirus infection status, the study brought together high-throughput TCR immunosequencing, statistical association of individual TCRs with disease status, and machine learning. A later analysis re-examined previously published TCR beta repertoires from 600 to 700 donors and added high-resolution HLA genotyping to investigate patterns of TCR occurrence. In the later analysis, no new phenotypic data were used to find candidate immune exposures; instead, reliance was placed on TCR beta sequences and their occurrence across donors. An earlier analysis of some 500 of the donors applied high-throughput TCR beta sequencing to assess whether each TCR beta V gene segment acted as functional or pseudogenic. Donor age, sex, ethnicity and CMV serostatus were compiled alongside the repertoire data. Genome-wide SNP genotypes for about 60% of the roughly 670 donors were used in a later genetic analysis, which treated that subset as a discovery cohort. All discovery cohort repertoires had been generated on a single sequencing platform. Class I and class II HLA loci were covered by the typing at four-digit resolution. The number of donors typed differed by locus, with about 620-630 for A, B, C, DRB1 and DQB1, about 500 for DQA1, under 610 for DPA1, and 472 for DPB1. Because of strong linkage in the cohort, roughly five DR-DQ haplotypes were treated as single units for association and clustering. Across under 500 genotyped donors of the cohort, an average of 235,054 unique TCR beta nucleotide sequences per donor were sequenced, and roughly 17% of those sequences were non-productive. The investigation overall reported the following: When HLA alleles, especially DR and DQ, strongly co-occurred, attributing TCR associations to individual alleles was difficult. For the cohort, immune exposure information was limited to CMV serostatus. A cluster of highly shared sequence variants was judged likely to be a technical artifact of the sequencing pipeline. Linkage disequilibrium might explain the correlated functional status among segregating V segments, but an unknown experimental factor could not be ruled out. In a later analysis, around 17,000 TCR beta sequences were associated with specific HLA alleles at a false discovery rate of 0.05. A later analysis found that HLA-associated TCR beta chains were more clonally expanded and had lower generation probabilities than equally common non-associated chains. According to a later analysis, most CMV-associated TCR beta chains appeared to be HLA-restricted, and the HLA associations seemed to be driven largely by CMV exposure. Across donors, most TCR sequences were observed very rarely, whereas some public TCRs were present in many individuals. According to a later genetic analysis, donors in an Asian-associated ancestry cluster had fewer N-insertions in productive TCRs than the approximately 610-donor mean. Because the 87-base-pair reads could not distinguish some IMGT-functional V segments, including TRBV6-2 and TRBV6-3, those segments were excluded. A further reported finding was that TCR beta sequences accurately predicted the HLA-A and HLA-B alleles for most subjects in the first cohort. The study listed approximately 150 TCR beta chains as associated with cytomegalovirus. The authors suggested that the approach could potentially be extended to other disease states and immunological phenotypes. Several of the top co-occurrence clusters appeared to be linked to parvovirus B19, influenza, CMV and Epstein-Barr virus, according to a later analysis. An association between a missense DCLRE1C variant and V-gene and J-gene trimming of TCR beta chains was found in a later genetic analysis and replicated in an independent cohort. In an earlier analysis of approximately 600 of the donors, most TCR beta V segments were observed in productive rearrangements about 87% or about 30% of the time, broadly matching IMGT annotations. Roughly uniform sequencing depth across donors was assumed in presence/absence analyses, although this assumption may not hold. This cohort had only TCR beta chains sequenced, and the lack of alpha or paired-chain data limited which features could be detected. In vitro tests confirmed that a few of the cytomegalovirus-associated TCR beta chains recognize cytomegalovirus antigens. In a later analysis, TCR association rates were found to vary across HLA loci, with the most associated TCRs seen for DRB1 alleles and the fewest for HLA-C alleles. HLA typing was unavailable for some donors at each locus, so association tests used only the typed subset. Cytomegalovirus status was reported to be diagnosed by the classifier with high specificity and sensitivity in both the original and validation cohorts. Because counts were too low, seventeen rarely observed V segments, including chromosome 9 orphons, were excluded from the earlier analysis of about 500 of the donors.

CDR1 and CDR2, per the germline V gene, are SGHTS and YDEGEE. V is pruned by 5 bases and J by 5 bases, leaving 5 bases of the junction without a gene match. Spanning cysteine to phenylalanine, the CDR3 consists of 13 amino acids. The CDR3 DNA has 39 bases and is translated from base 1. The cohort consisted of more than 650 healthy bone marrow donors. At the time of sampling, all cohort members were nominally healthy, though unrecorded immune exposures were likely present. The donor was CMV seronegative and belonged to the group of over 300 seronegative cohort members. A peripheral blood sample was collected from each donor, and TCR beta sequencing was performed on peripheral blood mononuclear cells. Genomic DNA extraction from the blood cell samples was performed with the Qiagen DNeasy Blood Extraction Kit. As to this clone: No cognate antigen has been identified for it. Base-call qualities are not available, and no considerably larger clone is one nucleotide away.

Libraries were made using the immunoSEQ multiplex PCR assay. For the multiplex PCR, a mixture combining 60 forward primers for TCR Vbeta segments and 13 reverse primers for TCR Jbeta segments was used. Amplification of the CDR3 region of rearranged TCR beta genes was performed with a multiplex PCR assay on genomic DNA. The Illumina HiSeq System was used to sequence the amplified TCR beta libraries as 87-base-pair reads. The source study handled its data this way. A later analysis counted tens of millions of unique TCR beta chains across the 550 to 800 repertoires, and roughly 9.9 million of these chains were shared by at least two donors. A nearest-neighbor algorithm error-corrected the raw reads and collapsed the reads into unique sequences, merging closely related sequences to remove PCR and sequencing errors. Alignment of CDR3 sequences to IMGT reference sequences was used to assign V, D and J gene segments. For a sequence to be retained, at least a six-nucleotide match to both a V gene segment and a J gene segment was required. Rearrangements were called productive when the CDR3 lacked stop codons and stayed in frame with V and J; all others were non-productive. CDR3 was defined according to IMGT convention as the region running from the second conserved V-encoded cysteine to the conserved J-encoded phenylalanine. The earlier analysis of 500 to 650 of the donors excluded any sequence lacking an unambiguous match to a single V gene segment. In an earlier analysis of around 590 of the donors, a V segment was called functional when productive rearrangements were above 56.7%, and segregating when the standard deviation between donors exceeded 5%. A statistical classification framework was built to diagnose cytomegalovirus status from the catalog of TCR beta chain sequences. In a later analysis, V and J genes were assigned by comparing TCR nucleotide sequences against IMGT/GENE-DB human TR gene sequences. Using the TCRdist pipeline, a later analysis assigned CDR3 sequences along with most-parsimonious VDJ recombination scenarios. In a later analysis, each TCR beta chain was defined by its CDR3 amino acid sequence together with its V-gene family, and reads without a unique V-gene family were excluded. A later analysis removed 600 or so highly shared, low-generation-probability nucleotide sequences to deal with suspected cross-contamination and a sequencing artifact. In a later analysis, a clonal expansion index was calculated for each public chain from normalized within-repertoire ranks of inferred template counts. In a later analysis, generation probabilities were computed with a VDJ recombination model fitted to out-of-frame rearrangements, and the resulting probabilities were checked against IGoR. Hypergeometric tests were used in a later analysis to score TCR-TCR, TCR-HLA and TCR-CMV co-occurrence, with a repertoire-size bias correction applied to the TCR pairs. To estimate false discovery rates, a later analysis permuted the HLA or CMV assignments 20 times. In a later analysis, co-occurring TCRs were grouped using DBSCAN, with TCRdist sequence similarity added in when clustering inside HLA-allele-positive subsets. Repertoires with fewer than 30,000 or more than 120,000 public chains, plus five repertoires with anomalous nucleotide sharing, were excluded from co-occurrence clustering. TCRdb holds this immuneACCESS table with in-frame rearrangements only. Some clones are missing; in checked studies, unresolved V genes explain under half, and the rest has no known cause. The DNA gave D and trimming, while V, J and clone size come from that table. The sample table holds roughly 160,000 clones, of which around 80% were seen once. The ten largest clones add up to 2.1% of the sample.

Sequencing input: PBMCs. In this chain, TRBV5-8 is recombined with TRBJ2-5; 8 central nucleotides agree with TRBD1. The receptor's source is a man in his forties in good health and CMV-seronegative. The CDR3 has the sequence CASRTRGRETQYF. The DNA is as follows: TGTGCCAGCAGAACCAGGGGGCGGGAGACCCAGTACTTC.